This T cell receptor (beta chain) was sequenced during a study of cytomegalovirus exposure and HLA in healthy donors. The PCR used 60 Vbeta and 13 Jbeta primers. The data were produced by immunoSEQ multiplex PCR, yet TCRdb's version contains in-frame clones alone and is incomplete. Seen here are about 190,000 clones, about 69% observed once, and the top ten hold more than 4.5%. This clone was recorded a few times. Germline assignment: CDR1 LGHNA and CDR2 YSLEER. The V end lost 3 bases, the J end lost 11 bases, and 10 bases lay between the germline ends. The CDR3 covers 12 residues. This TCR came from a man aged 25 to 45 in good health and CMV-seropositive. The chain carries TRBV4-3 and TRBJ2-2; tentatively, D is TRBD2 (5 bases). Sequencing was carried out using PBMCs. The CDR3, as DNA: TGCGCCAGCAGCCATGGTCGGGGAGAGCTGTTTTTT. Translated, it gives CASSHGRGELFF.